One TCR beta chain is described in this entry. The germline V gene has CDR1 KGHSH and CDR2 LQKENI. J gave up 6 bases and V 4 bases, and 12 bases lay outside the gene matches. This CDR3 is 16 amino acids long. Authors' data handling: Reference gene primer amplification in the assay estimated nucleated cell counts. This table comes from immunoSEQ multiplex PCR, and its TCRdb copy is limited to in-frame clones, with some not included. Clone size and V and J calls were adopted from that table, with D and trimming inferred from the DNA. The table records some 300,000 clones, 90% of them present only once. The record originates from a study of blood T cell repertoires in COVID-19. Study information: Samples taken during acute and convalescent COVID-19 were collected in the United States, Italy and Spain. In each case, the material was cDNA or gDNA derived from T cells, B-cell-depleted T cells, or PBMCs.

The sequencing input was peripheral blood. The chain recombines TRBV18 with TRBJ1-2; 9 bases align to TRBD1. The source is a woman aged 35 to 49 with COVID-19, enrolled during active disease. As DNA, the CDR3 is TGTGCCAGCTCACTAGGATCGGACAGGGGTATTAATGGCTACACCTTC. This translates into CASSLGSDRGINGYTF.